A selection of T cell receptor beta chains follows, all from one sample in a study of blood T cell repertoires in COVID-19. Assay: immunoSEQ multiplex PCR; the TCRdb copy retains only in-frame clones and omits some. The table shows more than 70,000 clones, with 60% to 85% occurring only once. Source material: peripheral blood. These receptors were taken from a human donor in a cohort sampled during active COVID-19. CDR3s include the opening cysteine and the closing phenylalanine or tryptophan. D genes are given only for firm matches. Some rows have no size entry. The others give once, few or many, or a class for an expanded clone.

clone size	J gene	D gene	V gene	CDR3 protein	CDR3 DNA
-	TRBJ2-5	-	TRBV13	CASSLVGPQETQYF	TGTGCCAGCAGCTTAGTGGGGCCCCAAGAGACCCAGTACTTC
-	TRBJ1-1	TRBD1	TRBV5-1	CASSTWDREGFPEAFF	TGCGCCAGCAGCACCTGGGACAGGGAGGGGTTTCCTGAAGCTTTCTTT
-	TRBJ2-7	TRBD1	TRBV7-3	CASSLGAGGPYEQYF	TGTGCCAGCAGCTTAGGCGCAGGGGGACCCTACGAGCAGTACTTC
-	TRBJ2-1	TRBD2	TRBV30	CAWSVLRTGGDHNEQFF	TGTGCCTGGAGTGTACTTCGGACCGGGGGGGACCACAATGAGCAGTTCTTC
once	TRBJ1-4	-	TRBV9	CASSSRGATNEKLFF	TGTGCCAGCAGCTCCCGGGGTGCAACTAATGAAAAACTGTTTTTT
few	TRBJ2-7	-	TRBV5-1	CASSLGQGIFHEQYF	TGCGCCAGCAGCTTGGGGCAGGGTATTTTCCACGAGCAGTACTTC
-	TRBJ1-2	TRBD1	TRBV7-9	CASSDRVDYGYTF	TGTGCCAGCAGCGACAGGGTTGACTATGGCTACACCTTC
-	TRBJ2-3	TRBD2	TRBV10-1	CASSDAGGPGDTQYF	TGCGCCAGCAGTGACGCGGGGGGGCCAGGAGATACGCAGTATTTT
-	TRBJ2-7	-	TRBV24-1	CATSDLGIGQYF	TGTGCCACCAGTGACCTAGGAATCGGGCAGTACTTC
-	TRBJ2-7	TRBD1	TRBV2	CASSDGQGALQYF	TGTGCCAGCAGTGATGGGCAGGGGGCCCTGCAGTACTTC
-	TRBJ1-1	-	TRBV28	CASTLSGFGVNTEAFF	TGTGCCAGCACGTTATCGGGGTTTGGGGTGAACACTGAAGCTTTCTTT
-	TRBJ1-5	-	TRBV5-1	CASSPSGNNQPQHF	TGCGCCAGCAGCCCGAGCGGTAACAATCAGCCCCAGCATTTT
-	TRBJ1-2	-	TRBV19	CASSIGGTYGYTF	TGTGCCAGTAGTATCGGGGGAACCTATGGCTACACCTTC
-	TRBJ1-1	TRBD1	TRBV10-2	CASTLQGANTEAFF	TGCGCCAGCACTCTACAGGGGGCGAACACTGAAGCTTTCTTT
-	TRBJ1-2	-	TRBV6-5	CASTRAGRTYGYTF	TGTGCCAGCACCAGGGCAGGGCGAACCTATGGCTACACCTTC
-	TRBJ2-3	TRBD1	TRBV4-2	CASSLGTGGASDTQYF	TGTGCCAGCAGCCTCGGGACAGGGGGCGCCTCAGATACGCAGTATTTT
-	TRBJ2-7	TRBD2	TRBV24-1	CATSDPREGSGSEQYF	TGTGCCACCAGTGATCCCCGGGAGGGATCGGGTAGCGAGCAGTACTTC
-	TRBJ2-7	-	TRBV11-2	CASSLYSSSYEQYF	TGTGCCAGCAGCTTATACTCGAGCTCCTACGAGCAGTACTTC
-	TRBJ2-7	TRBD2	TRBV6-2/TRBV6-3	CASSFLAGSYEQYF	TGTGCCAGCAGTTTTCTAGCGGGGTCCTACGAGCAGTACTTC
-	TRBJ1-4	TRBD1	TRBV5-1	CASSLHQGALEKLFF	TGCGCCAGCAGCTTGCACCAGGGGGCGCTTGAAAAACTGTTTTTT
-	TRBJ1-1	-	TRBV6-5	CASTNPQDTEAFF	TGTGCCAGCACCAACCCCCAGGACACTGAAGCTTTCTTT
-	TRBJ2-7	-	TRBV6-5	CASSFRAGSSYEQYF	TGTGCCAGCAGTTTTAGGGCAGGGTCCTCCTACGAGCAGTACTTC
few	TRBJ2-2	TRBD1	TRBV10-1	CASTSGQGGTGELFF	TGCGCCAGCACCTCTGGACAGGGAGGAACCGGGGAGCTGTTTTTT
-	TRBJ2-2	TRBD2	TRBV25-1	CASAKRGITGELFF	TGTGCCAGCGCAAAGCGGGGGATTACCGGGGAGCTGTTTTTT
few	TRBJ2-7	-	TRBV7-2	CASSLRQGGEQYF	TGTGCCAGCAGCCTCCGTCAAGGGGGCGAGCAGTACTTC
-	TRBJ2-7	TRBD1	TRBV18	CASSPYTGAIASYEQYF	TGTGCCAGCTCACCCTACACAGGGGCTATCGCCTCCTACGAGCAGTACTTC
-	TRBJ1-5	-	TRBV5-6	CASSIGQLSNQPQHF	TGTGCCAGCAGCATCGGACAGCTTAGCAATCAGCCCCAGCATTTT
few	TRBJ2-2	TRBD1	TRBV2	CASTGTGDTGELFF	TGTGCCAGCACCGGGACAGGGGACACCGGGGAGCTGTTTTTT